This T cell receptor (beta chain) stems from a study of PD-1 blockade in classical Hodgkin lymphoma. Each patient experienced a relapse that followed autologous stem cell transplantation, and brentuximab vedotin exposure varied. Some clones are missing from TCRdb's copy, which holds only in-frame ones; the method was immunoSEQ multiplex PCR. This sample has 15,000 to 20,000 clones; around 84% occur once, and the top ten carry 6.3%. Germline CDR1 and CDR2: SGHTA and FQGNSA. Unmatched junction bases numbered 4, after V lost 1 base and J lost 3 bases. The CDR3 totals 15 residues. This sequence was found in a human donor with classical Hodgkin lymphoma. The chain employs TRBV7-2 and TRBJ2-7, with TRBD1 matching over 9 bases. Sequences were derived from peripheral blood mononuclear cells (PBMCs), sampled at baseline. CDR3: CASSLELTGGYEQYF. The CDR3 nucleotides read TGTGCCAGCAGCTTAGAACTGACAGGGGGCTACGAGCAGTACTTC.